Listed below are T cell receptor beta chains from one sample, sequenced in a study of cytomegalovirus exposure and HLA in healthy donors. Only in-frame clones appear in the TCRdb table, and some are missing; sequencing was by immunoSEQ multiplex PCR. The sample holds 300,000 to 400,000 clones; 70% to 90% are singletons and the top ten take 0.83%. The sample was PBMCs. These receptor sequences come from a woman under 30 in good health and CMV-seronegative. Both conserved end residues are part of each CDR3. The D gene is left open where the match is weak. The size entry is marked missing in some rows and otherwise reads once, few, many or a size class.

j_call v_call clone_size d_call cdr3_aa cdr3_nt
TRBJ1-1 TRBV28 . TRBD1 CASSLAAGGDTEAFF TGTGCCAGCAGTTTGGCCGCAGGGGGTGACACTGAAGCTTTCTTT
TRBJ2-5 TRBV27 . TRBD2 CASTNLTGGRETQYF TGTGCCAGCACCAACCTAACGGGGGGGCGGGAGACCCAGTACTTC
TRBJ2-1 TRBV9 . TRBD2 CASSVDRSGIMLDNEQFF TGTGCCAGCAGCGTAGATCGTAGCGGGATTATGTTGGACAATGAGCAGTTCTTC
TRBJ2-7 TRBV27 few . CASSYRVFYEQYF TGTGCCAGCAGTTACAGAGTGTTCTACGAGCAGTACTTC
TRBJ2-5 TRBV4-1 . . CASSRRTTGYSETQYF TGCGCCAGCAGCCGCCGAACCACAGGGTATAGCGAGACCCAGTACTTC
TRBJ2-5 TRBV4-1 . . CASSQRESETQYF TGCGCCAGCAGCCAACGGGAGTCAGAGACCCAGTACTTC
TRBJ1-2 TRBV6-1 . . CASSPQGAASYGYTF TGTGCCAGCAGCCCCCAAGGGGCAGCCTCTTATGGCTACACCTTC
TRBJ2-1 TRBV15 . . CATSRDEGVAGEQFF TGTGCCACCAGCAGAGATGAGGGGGTGGCGGGTGAGCAGTTCTTC
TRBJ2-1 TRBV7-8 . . CASSPRATRYNEQFF TGTGCCAGCAGCCCTCGAGCAACGCGATACAATGAGCAGTTCTTC
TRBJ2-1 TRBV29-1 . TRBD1 CSVEGTGWYNEQFF TGCAGCGTTGAAGGGACAGGGTGGTACAATGAGCAGTTCTTC
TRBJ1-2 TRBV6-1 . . CASTDQTGYYGYTF TGTGCCAGCACGGACCAGACAGGCTACTATGGCTACACCTTC
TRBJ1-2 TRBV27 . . CASSLHEGGGYTF TGTGCCAGCAGTTTACACGAGGGCGGGGGCTACACCTTC
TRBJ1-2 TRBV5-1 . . CASSLEQGRLGRGYTF TGCGCCAGCAGCTTGGAACAGGGCCGACTCGGGCGTGGCTACACCTTC
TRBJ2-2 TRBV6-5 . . CASRDSSNTGELFF TGTGCCAGCAGGGACTCTTCGAACACCGGGGAGCTGTTTTTT
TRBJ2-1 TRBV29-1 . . CSAARGRSYNEQFF TGCAGCGCCGCCAGAGGGAGATCCTACAATGAGCAGTTCTTC